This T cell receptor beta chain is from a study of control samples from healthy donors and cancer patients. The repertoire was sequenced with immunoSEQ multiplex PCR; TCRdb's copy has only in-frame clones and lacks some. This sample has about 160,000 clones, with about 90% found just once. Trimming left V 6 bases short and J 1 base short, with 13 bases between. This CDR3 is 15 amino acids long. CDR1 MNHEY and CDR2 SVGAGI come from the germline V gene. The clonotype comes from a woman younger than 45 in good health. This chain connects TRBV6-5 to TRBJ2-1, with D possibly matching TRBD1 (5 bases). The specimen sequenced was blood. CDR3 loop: CASSETAPSYNEQFF. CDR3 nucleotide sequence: TGTGCCAGCAGCGAGACAGCGCCTTCCTACAATGAGCAGTTCTTC.